This TCR beta chain emerged from a study of Ad26.COV2.S vaccination and SARS-CoV-2 variants (dated by TCRdb to about 2021). Notes on the research overall: Vaccine-arm donors were drawn from COV1001, a multicentre, randomized, double-blind, placebo-controlled phase I-IIa trial of Ad26.COV2.S in healthy adults. Trial participants were randomized into five groups of five, in which low-dose or high-dose Ad26.COV2.S was given once or twice, or placebo was given on both occasions. Ad26.COV2.S was administered intramuscularly at a dose of 5x10^10 or 1x10^11 viral particles, either as one shot or as two shots given 56 days apart. Investigators remained blinded to trial group allocation during experiments and outcome assessment. A total of around 32 samples were included in the TCR-sequenced set, comprising around 19 Ad26.COV2.S vaccine recipients, 5 placebo recipients and 8 SARS-CoV-2 convalescent individuals. TCRbeta repertoire sequencing was used to assess the specificity and breadth of SARS-CoV-2-reactive T cell receptors after Ad26.COV2.S vaccination. Results and caveats for the whole study, not just this receptor: Vaccine and placebo recipients had similar non-spike TCR breadth, a finding consistent with the vaccine containing only spike. Substantial breadth of spike-specific CD8+ and CD4+ T cell responses was reported after vaccination. According to the authors, total T cell responses may have been underestimated by the TCR breadth and depth analyses. Spike-specific TCR breadth was higher in Ad26.COV2.S recipients than in placebo recipients (P = 0.0014). The study was not powered for comparison of responses between vaccine doses or regimens.

The CDR3 starts with the cysteine, ends with the phenylalanine, and has 13 residues. Only the CDR3 portion is preserved as DNA: 39 bases, with reading frame beginning at the first base. In the germline V gene (reference sequence), CDR1 corresponds to SEHNR and CDR2 to FQNEAQ. The junction carries 13 bases between V and J, which are trimmed by 5 bases and 8 bases respectively. Turning to this clone: The specificity of this receptor is unknown. The record has no base qualities; no much larger clone is one base away.

The sample's treatment or condition label, in plain terms: some 19 received Ad26.COV2.S at low or high dose, single or two shots; a few received placebo; per-sample allocation not given. Repertoires of vaccine and placebo recipients were sequenced from samples taken on day 63 after the first injection. Between 29 July and 7 August 2020, Cohort 1b enrolled 25 adults aged 18-55 years at one site in Boston, USA. Ad26.COV2.S was a replication-incompetent adenovirus type 26 vector that expressed a prefusion-stabilized SARS-CoV-2 spike protein derived from the original Wuhan strain. TCRbeta CDR3 regions were sequenced with the immunoSEQ Assay. After extraction, genomic DNA underwent amplification by bias-controlled multiplex PCR, followed by high-throughput sequencing. In the source study's methods: To quantify the absolute abundance of every unique TCRbeta CDR3 region, sequences were collapsed and filtered. Usable DNA was measured by amplifying reference genes present in all nucleated cells, and TCRbeta template counts were normalized to that usable DNA to estimate T cell fraction. Repertoire TCRs were annotated as SARS-CoV-2-specific when V gene, CDR3 amino acid sequence and J gene were exactly matched to a known reactive TCR set. The reference SARS-CoV-2 TCR set was obtained from MIRA and was filtered for enrichment in COVID-19-positive ImmuneCODE repertoires, whereby public or cross-reactive TCRs were removed. Using the MIRA antigens, annotated TCRs were further analysed by specific ORF or by position within an ORF. Breadth was defined as the number of annotated unique rearrangements divided by the total number of unique productive rearrangements, and depth was defined as the summed frequency of the annotated unique rearrangements. TCR breadth was compared between groups using two-sided Wilcoxon rank-sum tests. The table comes from immuneACCESS by way of TCRdb, which keeps in-frame sequences with V and J called. Part of the clones is missing from these tables; in studies checked, under half for an unresolved V gene and the rest for unknown reasons. V and J calls and clone size are as listed in that table; D and trimming were resolved from the DNA. The sample table shows hundreds of thousands of clones, and around 87% are seen once. The ten biggest clones cover over 2.5% of the sample.

Source: peripheral blood, taken in a trial of Ad26.COV2.S vaccine versus placebo. The sequence came from a person aged 18-60 years who received the Ad26.COV2.S COVID-19 vaccine or a placebo. The rearranged segments are TRBV7-9 and TRBJ1-3, with TRBD1 as a weak D call on 5 bases. The CDR3 region has the sequence CASSINWGYTIYF. The DNA sequence is given as TGTGCCAGCAGCATTAACTGGGGCTACACCATATATTTT.